The entry below describes one TCR beta chain. What it binds is not known. V was pared by 7 bases and J by 3 bases, with 13 bases between. Germline assignment: CDR1 SGHRS and CDR2 YFSETQ. This CDR3 has 14 amino acids. The data derive from a study of OX40 agonist ivuxolimab in advanced cancers. About the research overall: Patient treatment consisted of intravenous ivuxolimab administration every 2 weeks at 0.01 to 10 mg/kg. Points from the study as a whole: Certain nonresponders likewise exhibited a low normalized T-cell clonal expansion.

The protocol was immunoSEQ multiplex PCR, while the TCRdb copy is restricted to in-frame clones and leaves out a portion. The sample yields tens of thousands of clones, 85% seen once. This TCR derives from an adult with an advanced solid tumor such as melanoma, head and neck, liver or kidney cancer. The V call is TRBV5-1, the J call TRBJ2-2; D call uncertain. Material: CD4+ or CD8+ T cells sorted from blood, obtained in a trial of the OX40 agonist ivuxolimab. CDR3 bases: TGCGCCAGCTCCGACGTAAGCGACACCGGGGAGCTGTTTTTT. This codes for CASSDVSDTGELFF.